This T cell receptor beta chain came from a study of blood T cell repertoires in COVID-19. Study context: Samples of COVID-19 (acute and convalescent) were obtained from the United States, Italy and Spain. The cDNA or gDNA used as material had been derived from T cells, B-cell-depleted T cells, or PBMCs.

Under the authors' procedure: Researchers report that nucleated cell counts were estimated from reference gene primer amplification. Produced via immunoSEQ multiplex PCR; TCRdb's table is partial and in-frame only. The D gene and trimming were derived from the DNA, and the V and J assignments and clone size from that table. Of some 250,000 clones in the sample, around 84% were seen once. This CDR3 spans 15 amino acids. Trimming took off 4 bases at V and 3 bases at J, with 12 bases between the two ends. CDR1 KGHDR and CDR2 SFDVKD come from the germline V gene. This clonotype was sampled from a man between 60 and 70 years old with acute or convalescent COVID-19. The chain recombines TRBV24-1 with TRBJ2-1, with D perhaps matching TRBD2 (5 bases). The sequenced material came from peripheral blood. Here the CDR3 reads CATSDSQTSYNEQFF. The CDR3 nucleotides are TGTGCCACCAGTGACTCTCAAACTAGCTACAATGAGCAGTTCTTC.